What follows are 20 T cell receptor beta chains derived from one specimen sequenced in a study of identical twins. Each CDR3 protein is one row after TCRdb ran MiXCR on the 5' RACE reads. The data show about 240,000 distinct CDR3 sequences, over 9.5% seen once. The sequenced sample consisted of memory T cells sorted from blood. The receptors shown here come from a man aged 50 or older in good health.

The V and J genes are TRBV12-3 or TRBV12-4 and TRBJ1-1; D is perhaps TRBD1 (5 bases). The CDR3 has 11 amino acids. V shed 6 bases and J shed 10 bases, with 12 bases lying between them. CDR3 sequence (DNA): TGTGCCAGCAGCACCGGGACTAGAGCTTTCTTT. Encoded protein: CASSTGTRAFF.

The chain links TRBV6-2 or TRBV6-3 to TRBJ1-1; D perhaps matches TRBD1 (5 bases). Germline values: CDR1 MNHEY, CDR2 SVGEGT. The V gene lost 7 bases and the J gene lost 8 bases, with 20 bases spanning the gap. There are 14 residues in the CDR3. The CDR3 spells CASTRPRGAAEAFF. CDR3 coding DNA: TGTGCCAGCACCCGACCGCGAGGGGCCGCGGAAGCTTTCTTT.

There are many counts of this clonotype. CDR3 sequence (DNA): TGTGCCAGCAGTCCTGGGACGAAAGTCACTGAAGCTTTCTTT. It specifies CASSPGTKVTEAFF. The gene calls are TRBV27 and TRBJ1-1, with D tentatively TRBD1 (5 bases). Germline loops: CDR1 MNHEY, CDR2 SMNVEV (reference sequence). Trimming took off 5 bases at V and 4 bases at J, with 14 bases between the two ends. This CDR3 contains 14 residues.

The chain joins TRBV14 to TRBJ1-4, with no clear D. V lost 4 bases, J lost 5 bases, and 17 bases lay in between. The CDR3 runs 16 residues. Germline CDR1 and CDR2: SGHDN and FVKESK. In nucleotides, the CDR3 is TGTGCCAGCAGCCGATGGATCGGACGGCTGAATGAAAAACTGTTTTTT. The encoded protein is CASSRWIGRLNEKLFF.

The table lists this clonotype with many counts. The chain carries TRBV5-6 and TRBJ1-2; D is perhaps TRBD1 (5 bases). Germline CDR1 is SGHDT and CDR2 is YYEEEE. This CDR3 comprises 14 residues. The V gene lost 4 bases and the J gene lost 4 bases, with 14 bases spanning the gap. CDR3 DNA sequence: TGTGCCAGCAGCCGAAAGGGGCAATCCTATGGCTACACCTTC. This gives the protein CASSRKGQSYGYTF.

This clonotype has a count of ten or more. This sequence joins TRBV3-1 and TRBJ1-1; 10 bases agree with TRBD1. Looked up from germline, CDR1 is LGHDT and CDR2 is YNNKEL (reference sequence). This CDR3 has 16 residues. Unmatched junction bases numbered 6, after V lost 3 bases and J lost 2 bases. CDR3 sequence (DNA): TGTGCCAGCAGCCACCCCGGGACAGGGGTAAACACTGAAGCTTTCTTT. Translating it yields CASSHPGTGVNTEAFF. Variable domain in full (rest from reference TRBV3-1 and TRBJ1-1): DTAVSQTPKYLVTQMGNDKSIKCEQNLGHDTMYWYKQDSKKFLKIMFSYNNKELIINETVPNRFSPKSPDKAHLNLHINSLELGDSAVYFCASSHPGTGVNTEAFFGQGTRLTVV.

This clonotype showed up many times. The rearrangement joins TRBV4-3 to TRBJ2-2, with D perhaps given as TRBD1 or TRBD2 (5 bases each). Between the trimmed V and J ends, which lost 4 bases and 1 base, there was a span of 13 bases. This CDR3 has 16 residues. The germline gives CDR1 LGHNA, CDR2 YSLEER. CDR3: CASSPVGDLNTGELFF. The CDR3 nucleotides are TGCGCCAGCAGCCCAGTAGGGGACCTGAACACCGGGGAGCTGTTTTTT.

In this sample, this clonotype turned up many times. As DNA, the CDR3 is TGTGCCAGCAGGAATAGGAACACTGAAGCTTTCTTT. Translated: CASRNRNTEAFF. The chain combines TRBV5-8 with TRBJ1-1; no definite D call. V lost 5 bases, J lost 1 base, and 6 bases lay in between. This CDR3 contains 12 residues. Per germline, CDR1 SGHTS and CDR2 YDEGEE.

CDR3 sequence reads: CASSLWPSGRGYEQYF. The CDR3 DNA is TGTGCCAGCAGTTTATGGCCTAGCGGGAGAGGCTACGAGCAGTACTTC. The V and J genes are TRBV27 and TRBJ2-7; 10 positions match TRBD2. From germline, CDR1 is MNHEY and CDR2 SMNVEV (reference sequence). The CDR3 is 16 amino acids. After removal of 1 base from V and 3 bases from J, the junction contained 6 bases not matched to a gene.

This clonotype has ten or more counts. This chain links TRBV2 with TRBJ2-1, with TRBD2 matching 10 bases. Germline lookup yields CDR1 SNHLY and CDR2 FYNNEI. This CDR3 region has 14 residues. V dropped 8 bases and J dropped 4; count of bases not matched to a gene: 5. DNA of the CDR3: TGTGCCAGCGGAAAACTAGCGGGGTACAATGAGCAGTTCTTC. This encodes CASGKLAGYNEQFF.

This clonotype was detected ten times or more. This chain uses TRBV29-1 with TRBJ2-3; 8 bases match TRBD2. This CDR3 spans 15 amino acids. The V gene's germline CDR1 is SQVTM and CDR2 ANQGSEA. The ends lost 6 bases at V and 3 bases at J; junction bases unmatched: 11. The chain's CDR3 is CSVGSIAGRTDTQYF. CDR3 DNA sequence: TGCAGCGTGGGATCGATAGCGGGACGAACAGATACGCAGTATTTT.

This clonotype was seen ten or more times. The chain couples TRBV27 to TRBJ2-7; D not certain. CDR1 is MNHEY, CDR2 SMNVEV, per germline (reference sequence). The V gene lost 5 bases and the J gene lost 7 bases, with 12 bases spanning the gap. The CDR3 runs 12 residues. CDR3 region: CASSTNLREQYF. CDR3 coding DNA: TGTGCCAGCAGTACCAACCTACGAGAGCAGTACTTC.

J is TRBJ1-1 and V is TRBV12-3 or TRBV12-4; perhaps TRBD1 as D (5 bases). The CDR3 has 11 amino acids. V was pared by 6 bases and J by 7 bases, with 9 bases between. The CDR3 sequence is CASRTANEAFF. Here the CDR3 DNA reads TGTGCCAGCAGGACAGCCAATGAAGCTTTCTTT.

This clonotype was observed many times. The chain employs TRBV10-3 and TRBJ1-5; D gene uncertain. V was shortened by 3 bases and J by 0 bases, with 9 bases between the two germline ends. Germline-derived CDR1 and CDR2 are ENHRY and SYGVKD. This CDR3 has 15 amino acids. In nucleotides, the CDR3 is TGTGCCATCAGTGACGACGGGAGTAGCAATCAGCCCCAGCATTTT. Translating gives CAISDDGSSNQPQHF.

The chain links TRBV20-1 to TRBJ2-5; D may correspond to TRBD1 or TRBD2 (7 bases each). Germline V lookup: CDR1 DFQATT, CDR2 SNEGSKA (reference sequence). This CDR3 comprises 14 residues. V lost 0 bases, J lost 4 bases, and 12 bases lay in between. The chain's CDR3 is CSARDQGGRETQYF. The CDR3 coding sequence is TGCAGTGCTAGAGATCAGGGGGGGAGAGAGACCCAGTACTTC.

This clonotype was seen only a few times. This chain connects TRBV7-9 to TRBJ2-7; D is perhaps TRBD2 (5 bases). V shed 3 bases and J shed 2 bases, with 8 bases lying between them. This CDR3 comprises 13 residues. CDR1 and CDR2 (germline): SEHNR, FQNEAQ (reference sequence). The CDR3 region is CASSLELAYEQYF. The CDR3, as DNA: TGTGCCAGCAGCTTGGAACTAGCCTACGAGCAGTACTTC.

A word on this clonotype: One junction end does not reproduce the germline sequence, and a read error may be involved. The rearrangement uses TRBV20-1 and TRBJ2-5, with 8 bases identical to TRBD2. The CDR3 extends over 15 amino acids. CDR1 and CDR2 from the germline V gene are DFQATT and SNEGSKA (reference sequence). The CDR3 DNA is TGCAGTGCTTCGCAGTTTCGGGGGGGGAGAGAGTCCCAGTACTTC. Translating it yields CSASQFRGGRESQYF.

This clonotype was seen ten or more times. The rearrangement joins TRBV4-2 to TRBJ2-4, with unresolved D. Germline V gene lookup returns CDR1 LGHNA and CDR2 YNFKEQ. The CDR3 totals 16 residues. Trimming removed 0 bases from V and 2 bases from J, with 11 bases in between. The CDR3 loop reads CASSQDLLLTKNIQYF. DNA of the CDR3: TGTGCCAGCAGCCAAGATCTGCTTCTGACCAAAAACATTCAGTACTTC.

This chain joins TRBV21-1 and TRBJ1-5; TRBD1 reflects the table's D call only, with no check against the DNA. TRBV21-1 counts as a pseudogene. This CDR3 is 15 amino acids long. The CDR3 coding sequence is TGTGCCAGCAGCAAAACAGGGCGGCGCAATCAGCCCCAGCATTTT. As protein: CASSKTGRRNQPQHF.

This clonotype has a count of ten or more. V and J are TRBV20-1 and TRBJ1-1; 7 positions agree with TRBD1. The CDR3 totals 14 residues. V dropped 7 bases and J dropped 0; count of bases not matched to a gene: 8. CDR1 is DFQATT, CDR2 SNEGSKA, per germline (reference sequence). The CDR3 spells CSGTTGPMNTEAFF. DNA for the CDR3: TGCAGTGGCACGACAGGGCCCATGAACACTGAAGCTTTCTTT.